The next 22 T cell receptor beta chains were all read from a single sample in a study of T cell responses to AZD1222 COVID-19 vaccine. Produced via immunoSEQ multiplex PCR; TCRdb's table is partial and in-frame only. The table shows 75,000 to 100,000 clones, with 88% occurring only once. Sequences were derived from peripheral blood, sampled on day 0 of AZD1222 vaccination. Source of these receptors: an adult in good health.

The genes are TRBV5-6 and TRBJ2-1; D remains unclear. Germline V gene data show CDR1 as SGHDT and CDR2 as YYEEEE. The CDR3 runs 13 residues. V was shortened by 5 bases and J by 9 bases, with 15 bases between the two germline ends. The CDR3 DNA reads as TGTGCCAGCAGGGCGGTGGGTGGTGGTGAGCAGTTCTTC. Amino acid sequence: CASRAVGGGEQFF.

The CDR3 bases are TGTGCCAGTAGCCAACAGGGGACGAACTATGGCTACACCTTC. This translates into CASSQQGTNYGYTF. This chain links TRBV19 with TRBJ1-2, with 7 bases aligning to TRBD1. V lost 6 bases and J lost 2; bases outside the gene matches: 6. In germline, CDR1 is LNHDA, CDR2 SQIVND (reference sequence). This CDR3 is built from 14 residues.

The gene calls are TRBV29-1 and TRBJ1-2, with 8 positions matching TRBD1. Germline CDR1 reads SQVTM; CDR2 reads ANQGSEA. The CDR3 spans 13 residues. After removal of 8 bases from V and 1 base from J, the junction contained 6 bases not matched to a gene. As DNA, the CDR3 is TGCAGCTCCGACAGGGGTGATAACTATGGCTACACCTTC. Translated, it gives CSSDRGDNYGYTF. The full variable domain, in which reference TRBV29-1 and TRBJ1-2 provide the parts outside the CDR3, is SAVISQKPSRDICQRGTSLTIQCQVDSQVTMMFWYRQQPGQSLTLIATANQGSEATYESGFVIDKFPISRPNLTFSTLTVSNMSPEDSSIYLCSSDRGDNYGYTFGSGTRLTVV.

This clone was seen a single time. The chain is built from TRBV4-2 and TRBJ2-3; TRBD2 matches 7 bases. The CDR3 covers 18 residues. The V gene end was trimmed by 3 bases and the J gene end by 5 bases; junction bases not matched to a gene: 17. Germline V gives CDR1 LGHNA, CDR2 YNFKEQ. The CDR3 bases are TGTGCCAGCAGCCAGGGCAGCTCCGGGACCTCGGGGGGAGATACGCAGTATTTT. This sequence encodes CASSQGSSGTSGGDTQYF.

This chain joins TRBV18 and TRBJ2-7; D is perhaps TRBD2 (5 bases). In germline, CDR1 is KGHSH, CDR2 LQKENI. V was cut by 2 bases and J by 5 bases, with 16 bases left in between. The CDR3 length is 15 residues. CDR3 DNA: TGTGCCAGCTCACCAAGACTACCCACCTTGAACGAGCAGTACTTC. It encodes CASSPRLPTLNEQYF.

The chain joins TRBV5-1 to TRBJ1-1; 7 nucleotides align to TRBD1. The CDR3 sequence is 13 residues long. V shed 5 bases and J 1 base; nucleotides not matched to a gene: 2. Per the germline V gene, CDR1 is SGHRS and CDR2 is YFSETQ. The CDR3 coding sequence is TGCGCCAGCAGGGGACAGAGGAACACTGAAGCTTTCTTT. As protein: CASRGQRNTEAFF.

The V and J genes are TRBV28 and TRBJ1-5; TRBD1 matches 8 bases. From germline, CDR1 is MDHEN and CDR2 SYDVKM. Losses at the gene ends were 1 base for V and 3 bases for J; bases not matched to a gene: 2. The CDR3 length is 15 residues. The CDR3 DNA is TGTGCCAGCAGTTTATCAGGGGGCACCAATCAGCCCCAGCATTTT. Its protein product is CASSLSGGTNQPQHF.

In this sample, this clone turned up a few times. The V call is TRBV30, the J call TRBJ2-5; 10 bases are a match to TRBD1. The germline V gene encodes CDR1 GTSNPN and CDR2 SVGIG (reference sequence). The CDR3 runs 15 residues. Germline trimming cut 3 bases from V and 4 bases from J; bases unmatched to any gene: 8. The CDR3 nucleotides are TGTGCCTGGAGCTCGGACAGGGGGACGCGAGAGACCCAGTACTTC. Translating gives CAWSSDRGTRETQYF.

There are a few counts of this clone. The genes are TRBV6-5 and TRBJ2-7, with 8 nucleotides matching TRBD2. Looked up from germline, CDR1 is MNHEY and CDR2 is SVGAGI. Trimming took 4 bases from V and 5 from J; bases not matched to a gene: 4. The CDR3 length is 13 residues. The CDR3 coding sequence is TGTGCCAGCAGTTTGACTAGCGCGGACGAGCAGTACTTC. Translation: CASSLTSADEQYF.

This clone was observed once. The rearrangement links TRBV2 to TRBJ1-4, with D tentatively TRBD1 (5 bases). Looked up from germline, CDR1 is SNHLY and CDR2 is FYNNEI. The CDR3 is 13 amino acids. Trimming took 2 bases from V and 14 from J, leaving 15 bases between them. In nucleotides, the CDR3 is TGTGCCAGCAGTGAACAGGGCGGGAATTTCCTGTTTTTT. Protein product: CASSEQGGNFLFF.

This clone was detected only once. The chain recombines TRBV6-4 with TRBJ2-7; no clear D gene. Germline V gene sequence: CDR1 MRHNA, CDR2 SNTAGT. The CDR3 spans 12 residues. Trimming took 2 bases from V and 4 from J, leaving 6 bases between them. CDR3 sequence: CASSDLGYEQYF. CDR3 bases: TGTGCCAGCAGTGACCTAGGGTACGAGCAGTACTTC.

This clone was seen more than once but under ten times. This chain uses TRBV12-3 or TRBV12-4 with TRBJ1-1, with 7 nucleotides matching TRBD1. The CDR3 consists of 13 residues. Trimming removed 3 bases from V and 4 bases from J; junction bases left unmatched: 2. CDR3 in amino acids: CASSFQGVTEAFF. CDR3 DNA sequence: TGTGCCAGCAGTTTTCAGGGGGTCACTGAAGCTTTCTTT.

The CDR3 loop reads CASSEGLAGTDTQYF. The CDR3 DNA follows: TGTGCCAGCAGTGAGGGACTAGCGGGGACAGATACGCAGTATTTT. V gene TRBV6-1 combines with J gene TRBJ2-3; 13 bases agree with TRBD2. The CDR3 covers 15 residues. Germline V gene data show CDR1 as MNHNS and CDR2 as SASEGT. Trimming took 3 bases from V and 3 from J; bases not matched to a gene: 0.

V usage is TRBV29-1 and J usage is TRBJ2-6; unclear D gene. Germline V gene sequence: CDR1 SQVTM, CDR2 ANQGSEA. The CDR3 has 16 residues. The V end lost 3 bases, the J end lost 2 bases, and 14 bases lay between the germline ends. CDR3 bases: TGCAGCGTTGACCCCGGGCCAGAAGCTGGGGCCAACGTCCTGACTTTC. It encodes CSVDPGPEAGANVLTF.

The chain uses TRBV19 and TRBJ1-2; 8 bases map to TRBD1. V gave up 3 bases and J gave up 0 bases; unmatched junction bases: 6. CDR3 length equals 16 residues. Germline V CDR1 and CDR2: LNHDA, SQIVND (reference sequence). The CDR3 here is CASSIGTGISNYGYTF. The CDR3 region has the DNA TGTGCCAGTAGTATCGGGACAGGTATATCTAACTATGGCTACACCTTC.

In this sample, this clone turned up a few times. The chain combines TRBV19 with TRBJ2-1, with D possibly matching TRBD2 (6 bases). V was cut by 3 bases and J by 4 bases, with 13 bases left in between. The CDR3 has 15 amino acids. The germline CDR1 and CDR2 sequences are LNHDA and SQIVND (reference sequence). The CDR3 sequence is CASSIVPGGYNEQFF. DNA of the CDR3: TGTGCCAGTAGTATTGTGCCCGGAGGGTACAATGAGCAGTTCTTC.

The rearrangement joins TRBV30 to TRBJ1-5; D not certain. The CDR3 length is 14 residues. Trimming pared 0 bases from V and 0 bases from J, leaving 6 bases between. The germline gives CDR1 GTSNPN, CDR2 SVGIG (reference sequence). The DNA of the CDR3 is TGTGCCTGGAGTGTGGGAGTTAGCAATCAGCCCCAGCATTTT. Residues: CAWSVGVSNQPQHF.

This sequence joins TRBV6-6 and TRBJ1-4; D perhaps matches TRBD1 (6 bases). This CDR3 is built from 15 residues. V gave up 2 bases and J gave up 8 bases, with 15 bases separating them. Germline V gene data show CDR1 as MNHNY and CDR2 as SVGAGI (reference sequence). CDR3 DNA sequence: TGTGCCAGCAGTTACCCACACGTAGGGGGAGAAAAACTGTTTTTT. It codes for CASSYPHVGGEKLFF.

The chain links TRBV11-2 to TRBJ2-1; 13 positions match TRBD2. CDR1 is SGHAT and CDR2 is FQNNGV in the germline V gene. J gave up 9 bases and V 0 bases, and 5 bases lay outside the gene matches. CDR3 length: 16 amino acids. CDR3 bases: TGTGCCAGCAGCTTAGAGGGACTAGCGGGATTTGGTGAGCAGTTCTTC. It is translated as CASSLEGLAGFGEQFF.

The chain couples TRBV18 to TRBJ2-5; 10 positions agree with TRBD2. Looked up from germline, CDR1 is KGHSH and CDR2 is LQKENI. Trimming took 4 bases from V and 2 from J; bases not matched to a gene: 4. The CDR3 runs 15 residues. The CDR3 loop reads CASSLTSGKQETQYF. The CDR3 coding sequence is TGTGCCAGCTCACTAACTAGCGGGAAGCAAGAGACCCAGTACTTC.

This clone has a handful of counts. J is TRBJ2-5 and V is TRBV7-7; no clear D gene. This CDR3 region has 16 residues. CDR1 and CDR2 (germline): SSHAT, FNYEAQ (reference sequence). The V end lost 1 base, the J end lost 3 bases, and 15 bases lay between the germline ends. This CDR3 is CASSLGPGSKKETQYF. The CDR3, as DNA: TGTGCCAGCAGCTTAGGTCCCGGGTCCAAGAAAGAGACCCAGTACTTC.

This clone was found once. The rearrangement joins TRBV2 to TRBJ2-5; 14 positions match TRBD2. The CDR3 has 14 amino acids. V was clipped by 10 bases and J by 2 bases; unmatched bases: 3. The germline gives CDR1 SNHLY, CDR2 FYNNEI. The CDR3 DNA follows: TGTGCCAACAGACTAGCGGGAGGGCAAGAGACCCAGTACTTC. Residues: CANRLAGGQETQYF.